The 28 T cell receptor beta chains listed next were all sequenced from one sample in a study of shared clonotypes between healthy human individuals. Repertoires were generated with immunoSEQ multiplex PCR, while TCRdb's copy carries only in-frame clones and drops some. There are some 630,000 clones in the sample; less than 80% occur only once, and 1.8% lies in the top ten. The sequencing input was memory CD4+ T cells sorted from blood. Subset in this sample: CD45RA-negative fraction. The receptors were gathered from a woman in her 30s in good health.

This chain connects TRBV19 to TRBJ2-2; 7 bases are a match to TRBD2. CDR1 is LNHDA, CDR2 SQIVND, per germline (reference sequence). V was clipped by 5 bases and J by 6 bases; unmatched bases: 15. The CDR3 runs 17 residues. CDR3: CASSQIGLEKDAGELFF. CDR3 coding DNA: TGTGCCAGTAGTCAGATCGGACTAGAAAAGGATGCCGGGGAGCTGTTTTTT.

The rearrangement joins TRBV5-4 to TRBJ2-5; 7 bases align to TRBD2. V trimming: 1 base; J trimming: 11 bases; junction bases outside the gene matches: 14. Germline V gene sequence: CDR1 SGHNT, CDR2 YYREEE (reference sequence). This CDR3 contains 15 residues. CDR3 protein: CASSLKQKVAGEQYF. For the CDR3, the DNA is TGTGCCAGCAGCTTGAAACAGAAGGTTGCGGGAGAGCAGTACTTC.

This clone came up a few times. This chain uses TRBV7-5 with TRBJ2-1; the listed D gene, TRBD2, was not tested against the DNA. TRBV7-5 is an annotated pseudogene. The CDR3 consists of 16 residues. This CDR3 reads CVRRRLAGGPLHEQFF. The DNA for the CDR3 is TGTGTCAGAAGGCGACTAGCGGGAGGGCCGCTCCATGAGCAGTTCTTC.

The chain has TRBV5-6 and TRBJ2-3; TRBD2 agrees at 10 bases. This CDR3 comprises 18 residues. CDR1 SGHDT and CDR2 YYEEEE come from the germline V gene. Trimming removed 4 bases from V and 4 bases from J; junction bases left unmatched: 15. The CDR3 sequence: CASSGWGFLAGVADTQYF. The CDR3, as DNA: TGTGCCAGCAGCGGGTGGGGATTCCTAGCGGGAGTGGCAGATACGCAGTATTTT.

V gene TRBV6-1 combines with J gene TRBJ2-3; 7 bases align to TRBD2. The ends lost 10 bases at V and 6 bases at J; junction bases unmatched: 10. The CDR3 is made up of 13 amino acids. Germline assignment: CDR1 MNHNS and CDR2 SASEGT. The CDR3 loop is CAIGRREGDTQYF. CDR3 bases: TGTGCCATTGGTAGGAGGGAGGGCGATACGCAGTATTTT.

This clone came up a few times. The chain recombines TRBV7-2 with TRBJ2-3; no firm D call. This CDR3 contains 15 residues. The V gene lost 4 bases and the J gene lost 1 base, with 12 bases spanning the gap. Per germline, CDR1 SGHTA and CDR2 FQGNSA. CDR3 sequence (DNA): TGTGCCAGCAGCTCTCCTGGGATGGGCACAGATACGCAGTATTTT. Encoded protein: CASSSPGMGTDTQYF. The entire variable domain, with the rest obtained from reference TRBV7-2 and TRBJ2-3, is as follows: GAGVSQSPSNKVTEKGKDVELRCDPISGHTALYWYRQSLGQGLEFLIYFQGNSAPDKSGLPSDRFSAERTGGSVSTLTIQRTQQEDSAVYLCASSSPGMGTDTQYFGPGTRLTVL.

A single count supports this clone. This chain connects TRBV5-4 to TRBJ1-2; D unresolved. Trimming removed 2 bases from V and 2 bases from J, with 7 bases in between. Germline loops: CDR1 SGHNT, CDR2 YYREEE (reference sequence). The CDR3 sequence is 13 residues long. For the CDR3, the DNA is TGTGCCAGCAGCTTAGACACCAACTATGGCTACACCTTC. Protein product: CASSLDTNYGYTF.

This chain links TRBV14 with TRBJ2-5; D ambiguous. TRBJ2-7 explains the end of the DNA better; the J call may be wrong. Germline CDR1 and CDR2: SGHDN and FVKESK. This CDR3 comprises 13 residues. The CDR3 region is CASSPGTLYEQYF. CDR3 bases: TGTGCCAGCAGTCCCGGAACCCTCTACGAGCAGTACTTC.

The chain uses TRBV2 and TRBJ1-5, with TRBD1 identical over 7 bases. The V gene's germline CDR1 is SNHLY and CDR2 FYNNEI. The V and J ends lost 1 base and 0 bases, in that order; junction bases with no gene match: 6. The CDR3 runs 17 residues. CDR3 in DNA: TGTGCCAGCAGTGAAGAAAAGGGGGCGTATAGCAATCAGCCCCAGCATTTT. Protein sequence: CASSEEKGAYSNQPQHF.

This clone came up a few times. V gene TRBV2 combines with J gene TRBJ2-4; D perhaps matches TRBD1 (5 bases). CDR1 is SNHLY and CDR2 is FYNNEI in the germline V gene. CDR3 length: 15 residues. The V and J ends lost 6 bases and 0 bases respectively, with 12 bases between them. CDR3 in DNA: TGTGCCAGCAGCTACAGGAATGTAGCCAAAAACATTCAGTACTTC. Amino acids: CASSYRNVAKNIQYF.

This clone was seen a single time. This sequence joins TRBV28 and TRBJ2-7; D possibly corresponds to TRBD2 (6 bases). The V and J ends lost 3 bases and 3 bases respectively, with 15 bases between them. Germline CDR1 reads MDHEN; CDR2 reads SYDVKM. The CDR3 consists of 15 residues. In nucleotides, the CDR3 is TGTGCCAGCAGTTTTTTCGGGGGAAAGGTCTACGAGCAGTACTTC. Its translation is CASSFFGGKVYEQYF.

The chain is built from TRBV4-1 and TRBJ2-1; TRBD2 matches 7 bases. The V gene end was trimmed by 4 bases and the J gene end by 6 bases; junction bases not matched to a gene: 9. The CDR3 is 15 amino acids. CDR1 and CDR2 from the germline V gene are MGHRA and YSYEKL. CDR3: CASSLDPGTTNEQFF. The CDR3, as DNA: TGCGCCAGCAGCCTAGACCCCGGGACTACCAATGAGCAGTTCTTC.

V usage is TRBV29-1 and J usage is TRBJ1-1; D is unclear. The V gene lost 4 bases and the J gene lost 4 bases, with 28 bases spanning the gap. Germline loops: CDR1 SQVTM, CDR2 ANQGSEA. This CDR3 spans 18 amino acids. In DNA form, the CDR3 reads TGCAGCGTTGGGTCCGCTGCGGGGAAGGAAGGCATGAGCACTGAAGCTTTCTTT. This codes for CSVGSAAGKEGMSTEAFF.

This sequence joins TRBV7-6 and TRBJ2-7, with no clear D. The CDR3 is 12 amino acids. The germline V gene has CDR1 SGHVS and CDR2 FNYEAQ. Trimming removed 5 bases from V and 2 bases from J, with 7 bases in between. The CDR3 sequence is CASSPGPYEQYF. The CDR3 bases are TGTGCCAGCAGCCCTGGACCCTACGAGCAGTACTTC.

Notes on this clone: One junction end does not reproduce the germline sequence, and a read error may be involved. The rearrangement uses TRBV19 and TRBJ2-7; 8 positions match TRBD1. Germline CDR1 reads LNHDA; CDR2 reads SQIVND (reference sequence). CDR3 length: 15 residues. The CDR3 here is CARGAGGLLSFEQYF. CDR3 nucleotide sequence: TGTGCCCGCGGGGCAGGGGGCCTCCTATCCTTCGAGCAGTACTTC.

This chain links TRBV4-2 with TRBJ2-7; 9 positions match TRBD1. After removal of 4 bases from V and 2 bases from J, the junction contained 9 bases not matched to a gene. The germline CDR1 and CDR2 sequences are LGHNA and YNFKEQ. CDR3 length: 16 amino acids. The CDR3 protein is CASSPTLGTGPYEQYF. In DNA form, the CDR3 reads TGTGCCAGCAGCCCCACGTTGGGGACAGGGCCCTACGAGCAGTACTTC.

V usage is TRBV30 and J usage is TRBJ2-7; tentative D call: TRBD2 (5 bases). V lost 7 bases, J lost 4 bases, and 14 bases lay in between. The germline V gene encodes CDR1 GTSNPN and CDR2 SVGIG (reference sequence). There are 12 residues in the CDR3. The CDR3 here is CAFYGRTYEQYF. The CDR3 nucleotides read TGTGCCTTCTATGGACGGACTTACGAGCAGTACTTC.

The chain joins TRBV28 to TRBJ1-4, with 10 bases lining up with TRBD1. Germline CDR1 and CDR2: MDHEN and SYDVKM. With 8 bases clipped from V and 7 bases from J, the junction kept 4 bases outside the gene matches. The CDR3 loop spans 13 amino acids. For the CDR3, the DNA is TGTGCCAGCGGTGGACAGGGGGGTGAAAAACTGTTTTTT. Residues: CASGGQGGEKLFF. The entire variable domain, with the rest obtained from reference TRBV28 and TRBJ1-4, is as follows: DVKVTQSSRYLVKRTGEKVFLECVQDMDHENMFWYRQDPGLGLRLIYFSYDVKMKEKGDIPEGYSVSREKKERFSLILESASTNQTSMYLCASGGQGGEKLFFGSGTQLSVL.

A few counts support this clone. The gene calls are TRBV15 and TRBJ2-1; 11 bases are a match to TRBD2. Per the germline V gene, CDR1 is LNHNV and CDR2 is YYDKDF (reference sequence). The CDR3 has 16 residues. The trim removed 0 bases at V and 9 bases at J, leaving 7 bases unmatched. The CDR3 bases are TGTGCCACCAGCAGAGATAGTCTAGCGGGAGGTACTGAGCAGTTCTTC. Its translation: CATSRDSLAGGTEQFF.

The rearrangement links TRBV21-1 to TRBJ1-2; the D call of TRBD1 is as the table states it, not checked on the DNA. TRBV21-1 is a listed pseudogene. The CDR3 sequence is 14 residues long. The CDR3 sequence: CASSSRESSFSYTF. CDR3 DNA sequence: TGTGCCAGCAGCTCCAGGGAAAGTTCTTTTAGCTACACCTTC.

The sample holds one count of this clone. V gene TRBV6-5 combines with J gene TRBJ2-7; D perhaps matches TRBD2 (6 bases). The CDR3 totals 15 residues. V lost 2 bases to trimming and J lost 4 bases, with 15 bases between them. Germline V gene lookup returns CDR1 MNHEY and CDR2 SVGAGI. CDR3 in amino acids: CASSYSGWEGYEQYF. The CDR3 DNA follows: TGTGCCAGCAGTTACAGCGGGTGGGAAGGGTACGAGCAGTACTTC.

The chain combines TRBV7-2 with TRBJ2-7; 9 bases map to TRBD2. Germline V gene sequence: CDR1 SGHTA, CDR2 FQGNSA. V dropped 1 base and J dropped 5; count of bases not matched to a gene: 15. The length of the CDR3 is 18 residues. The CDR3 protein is CASSLVWAGGRRKDEQYF. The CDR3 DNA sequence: TGTGCCAGCAGCTTAGTGTGGGCGGGAGGGCGTCGTAAGGACGAGCAGTACTTC.

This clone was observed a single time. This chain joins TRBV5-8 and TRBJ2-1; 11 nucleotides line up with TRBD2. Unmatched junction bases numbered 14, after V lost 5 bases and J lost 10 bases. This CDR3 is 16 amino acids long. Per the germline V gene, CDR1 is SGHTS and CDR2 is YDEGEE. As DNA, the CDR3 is TGTGCCAGCAGGTTTGCTTACCGACTAGCGGGATCCGAGCAGTTCTTC. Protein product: CASRFAYRLAGSEQFF.

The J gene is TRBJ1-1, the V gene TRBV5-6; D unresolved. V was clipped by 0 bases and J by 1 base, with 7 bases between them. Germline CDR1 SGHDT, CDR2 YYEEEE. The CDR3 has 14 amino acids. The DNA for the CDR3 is TGTGCCAGCAGCTTGGGAGTGTCGAACACTGAAGCTTTCTTT. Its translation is CASSLGVSNTEAFF.

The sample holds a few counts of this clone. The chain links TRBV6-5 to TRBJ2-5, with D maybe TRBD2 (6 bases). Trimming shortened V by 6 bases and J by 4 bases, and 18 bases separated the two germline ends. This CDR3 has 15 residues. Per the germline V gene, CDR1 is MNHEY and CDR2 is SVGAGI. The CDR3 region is CASRSTGLGVETQYF. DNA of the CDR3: TGTGCCAGCAGGAGCACGGGACTCGGTGTAGAGACCCAGTACTTC.

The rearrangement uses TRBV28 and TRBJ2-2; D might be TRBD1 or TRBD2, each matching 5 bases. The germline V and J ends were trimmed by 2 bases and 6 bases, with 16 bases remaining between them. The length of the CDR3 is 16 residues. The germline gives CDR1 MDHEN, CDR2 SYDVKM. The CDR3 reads CASSLVQGVIPGELFF. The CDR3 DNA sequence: TGTGCCAGCAGTTTAGTTCAGGGAGTAATCCCCGGGGAGCTGTTTTTT.

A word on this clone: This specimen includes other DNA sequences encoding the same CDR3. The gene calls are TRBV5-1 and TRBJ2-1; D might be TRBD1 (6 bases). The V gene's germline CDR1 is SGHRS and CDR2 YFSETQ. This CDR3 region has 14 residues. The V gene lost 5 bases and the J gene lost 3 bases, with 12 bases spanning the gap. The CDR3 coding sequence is TGCGCCAGCAGTTCCGGGACACTCTACAATGAGCAGTTCTTC. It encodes CASSSGTLYNEQFF.

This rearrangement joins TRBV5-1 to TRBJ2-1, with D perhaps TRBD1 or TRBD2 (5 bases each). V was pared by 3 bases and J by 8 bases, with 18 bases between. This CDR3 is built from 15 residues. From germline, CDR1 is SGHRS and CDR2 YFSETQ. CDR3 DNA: TGCGCCAGCAGCTCCCCTAAGGGGAGATTCGATGAGCAGTTCTTC. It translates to CASSSPKGRFDEQFF.